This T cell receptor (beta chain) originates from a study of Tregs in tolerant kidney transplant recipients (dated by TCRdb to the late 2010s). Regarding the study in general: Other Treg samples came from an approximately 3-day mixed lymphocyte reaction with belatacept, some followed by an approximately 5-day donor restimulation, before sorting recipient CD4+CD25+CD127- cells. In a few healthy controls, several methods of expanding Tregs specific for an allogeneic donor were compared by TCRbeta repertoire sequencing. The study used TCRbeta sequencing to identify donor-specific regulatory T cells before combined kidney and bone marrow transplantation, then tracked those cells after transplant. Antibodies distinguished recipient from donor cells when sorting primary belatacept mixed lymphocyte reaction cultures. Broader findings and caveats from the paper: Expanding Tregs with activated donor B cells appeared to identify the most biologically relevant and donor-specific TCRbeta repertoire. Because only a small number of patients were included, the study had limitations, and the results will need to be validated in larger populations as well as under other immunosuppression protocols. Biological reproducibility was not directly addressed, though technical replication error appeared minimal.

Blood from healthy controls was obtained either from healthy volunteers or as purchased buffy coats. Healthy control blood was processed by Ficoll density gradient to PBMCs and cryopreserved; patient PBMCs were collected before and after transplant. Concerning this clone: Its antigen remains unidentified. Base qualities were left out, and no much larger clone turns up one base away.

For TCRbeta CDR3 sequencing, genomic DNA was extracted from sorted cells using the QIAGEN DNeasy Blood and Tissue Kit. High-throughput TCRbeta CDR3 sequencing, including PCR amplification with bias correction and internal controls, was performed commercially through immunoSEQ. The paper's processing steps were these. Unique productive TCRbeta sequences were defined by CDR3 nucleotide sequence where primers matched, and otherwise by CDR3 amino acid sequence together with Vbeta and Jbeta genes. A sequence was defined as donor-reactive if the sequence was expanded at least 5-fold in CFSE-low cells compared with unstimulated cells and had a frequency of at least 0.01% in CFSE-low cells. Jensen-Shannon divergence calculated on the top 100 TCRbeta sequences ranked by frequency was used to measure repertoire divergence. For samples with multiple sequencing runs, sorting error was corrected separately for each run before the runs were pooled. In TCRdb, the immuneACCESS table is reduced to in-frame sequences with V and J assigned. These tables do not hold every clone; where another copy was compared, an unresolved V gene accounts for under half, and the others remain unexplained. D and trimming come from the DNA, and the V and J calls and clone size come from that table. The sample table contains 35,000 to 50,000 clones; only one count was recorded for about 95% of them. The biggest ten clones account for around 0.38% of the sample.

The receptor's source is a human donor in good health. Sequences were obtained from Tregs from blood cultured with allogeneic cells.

The nucleotide sequence is TGTGCCAGCAGCCAAGAGTACGGGGGCGTTCAGCCCCAGCATTTT. This encodes CASSQEYGGVQPQHF. In this chain, TRBV4-2 is recombined with TRBJ1-5; the D region possibly corresponds to TRBD1 (6 bases align). The trim is 0 bases for V and 6 bases for J, with a gap of 12 bases between the germline ends. Taken from the germline V gene, the CDR1 and CDR2 loops are LGHNA and YNFKEQ. Taken from cysteine to phenylalanine, the CDR3 has 15 residues. CDR3 DNA is the only sequence kept; it has 45 bases, read in frame from the first base.